The clone carrying this TCR beta chain was found once. Its antigen remains unknown. This entry is derived from a study of shared clonotypes between healthy human individuals. The CDR3 extends over 13 amino acids. Per the germline V gene, CDR1 is SEHNR and CDR2 is FQNEAQ (reference sequence). V shed 3 bases and J shed 3 bases, with 9 bases lying between them. Terminally differentiated effector memory CD45RA+ cells were left out of the naive CD8 fraction, which was CD45RO-negative and positively selected for CCR7. Notes on the study in general: Non-shared clonotypes displayed generation probabilities falling below those of clonotypes present in all four donors.

Here immunoSEQ multiplex PCR was the method, and the copy in TCRdb shows in-frame clones only, minus some. The sample records some 2,100,000 clones, just over 90% being singletons. This TCR derives from a man between 18 and 29 years old in good health. Some clones in this sample may be carry-over from other donors' samples. This sequence joins TRBV7-9 and TRBJ2-7; a possible D gene is TRBD2 (5 bases). Material for sequencing was naive CD8+ T cells from PBMCs. The CDR3 loop reads CASSFEGLYEQYF. CDR3 sequence (DNA): TGTGCCAGCAGCTTTGAGGGTCTCTACGAGCAGTACTTC.